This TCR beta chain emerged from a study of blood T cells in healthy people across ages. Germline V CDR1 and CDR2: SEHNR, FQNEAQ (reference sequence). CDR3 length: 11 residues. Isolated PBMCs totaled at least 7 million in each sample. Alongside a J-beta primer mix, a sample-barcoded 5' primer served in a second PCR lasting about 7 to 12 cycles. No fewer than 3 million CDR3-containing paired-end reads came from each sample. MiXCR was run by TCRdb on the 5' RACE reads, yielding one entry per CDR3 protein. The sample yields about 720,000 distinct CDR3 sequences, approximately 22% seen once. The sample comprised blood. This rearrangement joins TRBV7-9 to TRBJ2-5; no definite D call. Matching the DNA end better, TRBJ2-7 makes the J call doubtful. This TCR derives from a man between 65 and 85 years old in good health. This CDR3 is CASSLYDEQYF. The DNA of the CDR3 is TGTGCCAGCAGCTTATATGACGAGCAGTACTTC.